This T cell receptor (beta chain) was captured by sequencing in a study of cytomegalovirus exposure and HLA in healthy donors (dated by TCRdb to between 2016 and 2019). Looking at the study overall: In an earlier analysis of fewer than 750 of the donors, less than 350 Gb of sequence data and 120 million or so unique TCR beta sequences from approximately 180 million T cells were reported. An early release that covered about 600 HLA-typed donors contained approximately 300 gigabases of sequencing data and 80 million or so unique TCR sequences. Among the roughly 400 genotyped donors, approximately 76% belonged to the genetic ancestry cluster associated with self-reported Caucasian donors. The study aimed to test whether signatures of past pathogen exposure could be identified by cataloging public T cell receptors. The study profiled the T cell repertoires of about 640 subjects by immunosequencing and related them to cytomegalovirus serostatus. In addition to the first cohort of around 670 subjects, a separate validation cohort of under 150 different subjects was used. To predict cytomegalovirus infection status, the study combined high-throughput TCR immunosequencing, statistical association of individual TCRs with disease status, and machine learning. To study patterns of TCR occurrence, a later analysis re-analyzed previously published TCR beta repertoires from just over 650 donors and added high-resolution HLA genotyping. Rather than drawing on any new phenotypic data, the later analysis identified candidate immune exposures from TCR beta sequences and the way those sequences occurred across donors. In an earlier analysis of about 590 of the donors, high-throughput TCR beta sequencing was used to judge whether each TCR beta V gene segment behaved as functional or pseudogenic. Alongside the repertoire data, information on donor age, sex, ethnicity and CMV serostatus was compiled. A later genetic analysis used genome-wide SNP genotypes for about 65% of the roughly 670 donors, treating that subset as a discovery cohort. All discovery cohort repertoires had been generated using a single sequencing platform. Both class I and class II loci were covered by HLA typing, at four-digit resolution. The number of typed donors differed by locus: about 620-640 for A, B, C, DRB1 and DQB1; approximately 540 for DQA1; approximately 600 for DPA1; and 450 to 480 for DPB1. Four to six DR-DQ haplotypes were handled as single units for association and clustering, since linkage in the cohort was strong. Among approximately 370 genotyped donors of the cohort, an average of roughly 230,000 unique TCR beta nucleotide sequences was sequenced per donor, of which about 19% were non-productive. Points the paper makes about the study in general: The classifier was reported to diagnose cytomegalovirus status with high specificity and sensitivity in both the original and validation cohorts. Broadly in line with IMGT annotations, most TCR beta V segments showed up in productive rearrangements about 90% or about 30% of the time in an earlier analysis of 587 of the donors. The authors suggested that the approach could potentially be extended to other disease states and immunological phenotypes. Because counts were too low, approximately 15 rarely observed V segments, including chromosome 9 orphons, were excluded from the earlier analysis of some 590 of the donors. Across donors, most TCR sequences were observed very rarely, whereas some public TCRs were present in many individuals. In a later analysis, 16,951 TCR beta sequences were associated with specific HLA alleles at a false discovery rate of 0.05. A later analysis reported that several top co-occurrence clusters appeared linked to parvovirus B19, influenza, CMV and Epstein-Barr virus. The only immune exposure information available for the cohort was CMV serostatus. Because the 87-base-pair reads could not distinguish some IMGT-functional V segments, including TRBV6-2 and TRBV6-3, those segments were excluded. A further reported finding was that TCR beta sequences accurately predicted the HLA-A and HLA-B alleles for most subjects in the first cohort. Sequencing depth was assumed to be roughly uniform across donors in the presence/absence analyses, though that assumption may not hold. In a later analysis, the rate of TCR association differed among HLA loci, with DRB1 alleles having the most associated TCRs and HLA-C alleles having the fewest. Only TCR beta chains were sequenced in this cohort, and the absence of alpha or paired-chain data limited detectable features. A later analysis found that HLA-associated TCR beta chains were more clonally expanded and had lower generation probabilities than equally common non-associated chains. According to a later analysis, most CMV-associated TCR beta chains appeared to be HLA-restricted, and the HLA associations seemed to be driven largely by CMV exposure. Linkage disequilibrium might explain the correlated functional status among segregating V segments, but an unknown experimental factor could not be excluded. V-gene and J-gene trimming of TCR beta chains was associated with a missense DCLRE1C variant in a later genetic analysis, and the association was replicated in an independent cohort. When HLA alleles, especially DR and DQ, strongly co-occurred, attributing TCR associations to individual alleles was difficult. A cluster of highly shared sequence variants was judged likely to represent a technical artifact of the sequencing pipeline. The study listed 150 to 200 TCR beta chains as associated with cytomegalovirus. In vitro tests confirmed that a few of the cytomegalovirus-associated TCR beta chains recognize cytomegalovirus antigens. Compared with the roughly 700-donor mean, donors in an Asian-associated ancestry cluster had fewer N-insertions in productive TCRs, according to a later genetic analysis. Because HLA typing was missing for some donors at each locus, association tests included only the typed subset.

To prepare the library, the immunoSEQ multiplex PCR assay was applied. A mixture of 60 forward primers for TCR Vbeta segments and 13 reverse primers for TCR Jbeta segments was used in the multiplex PCR. The CDR3 region of rearranged TCR beta genes was amplified from genomic DNA by a multiplex PCR assay. On the Illumina HiSeq System, the amplified TCR beta libraries were sequenced as 87-base-pair reads. On the study's bioinformatics: Across the 500 to 850 repertoires, a later analysis counted roughly 84 million unique TCR beta chains, approximately 12 million of which were shared by at least two donors. To remove PCR and sequencing errors, raw reads were error-corrected and collapsed into unique sequences using a nearest-neighbor algorithm that merged closely related sequences. Alignment of CDR3 sequences to IMGT reference sequences was used to assign V, D and J gene segments. For a sequence to be retained, a match of at least six nucleotides was required to both a V gene segment and a J gene segment. Rearrangements were called productive when the CDR3 lacked stop codons and stayed in frame with V and J; all others were non-productive. CDR3 was defined according to IMGT convention as the region running from the second conserved V-encoded cysteine to the conserved J-encoded phenylalanine. The earlier analysis of about 590 of the donors excluded sequences that lacked an unambiguous match to a single V gene segment. In an earlier analysis of a few hundred of the donors, V segments were called functional above 56.7% productive rearrangements and were called segregating when the between-donor standard deviation exceeded 5%. A statistical classification framework was developed to diagnose cytomegalovirus status using the catalog of TCR beta chain sequences. In a later analysis, V and J genes were assigned by comparing TCR nucleotide sequences against IMGT/GENE-DB human TR gene sequences. The TCRdist pipeline was used in a later analysis to assign CDR3 sequences and most-parsimonious VDJ recombination scenarios. In a later analysis, each TCR beta chain was defined by its CDR3 amino acid sequence together with its V-gene family, and reads without a unique V-gene family were excluded. As a way to deal with suspected cross-contamination and a sequencing artifact, a later analysis dropped 450 to 700 nucleotide sequences that were highly shared and had low generation probability. For each public chain, a later analysis derived a clonal expansion index from normalized ranks of inferred template counts within each repertoire. Generation probabilities in a later analysis came from a VDJ recombination model fitted to out-of-frame rearrangements, and those results were checked against IGoR. A later analysis scored TCR-TCR, TCR-HLA and TCR-CMV co-occurrence with hypergeometric tests, applying a repertoire-size bias correction to TCR pairs. False discovery rates were estimated in a later analysis by permuting HLA or CMV assignments 20 times. In a later analysis, co-occurring TCRs were grouped using DBSCAN, and TCRdist sequence similarity was added for clustering within HLA-allele-positive subsets. Repertoires with fewer than 30,000 or more than 120,000 public chains were left out of co-occurrence clustering, as were about 5 repertoires with anomalous nucleotide sharing. TCRdb obtained this table from immuneACCESS and retained in-frame rearrangements with V and J assigned. These tables miss some clones; where compared with another copy, unresolved V genes account for less than half of the shortfall, and the remainder is unexplained. V and J calls and clone size are given by that table; D and trimming were obtained from the DNA. Here the sample has approximately 110,000 clones; roughly 82% occur a single time. The ten largest clones add up to 13% of the sample.

Its CDR3 holds 15 amino acids, cysteine through phenylalanine. The only DNA kept is the CDR3, 45 bases in frame from the first base. The germline ends are 7 bases apart after V is trimmed by 2 bases and J by 0 bases. CDR1 and CDR2 (SGHTA, FQGNSA) derive from the germline V gene. This clone was detected once. Its antigen remains unidentified. No much larger clone is present one base from it, and per-base qualities are unavailable. The cohort consisted of hundreds of healthy bone marrow donors. At the time of sampling, all cohort members were nominally healthy, though unrecorded immune exposures were likely present. The donor was CMV seropositive and was included in the group of some 290 seropositive cohort members. Each donor provided a peripheral blood sample, and peripheral blood mononuclear cells were used for TCR beta sequencing. The Qiagen DNeasy Blood Extraction Kit was used to extract genomic DNA from the blood cell samples.

Material: PBMCs. The rearranged chain carries TRBV7-2 and TRBJ2-2; the D segment cannot be called with confidence. The clonotype comes from a woman aged 55-69 years in good health and CMV-seropositive. The nucleotide sequence reads as follows: TGTGCCAGCAGCTTAAGCCGAACGAACACCGGGGAGCTGTTTTTT. It codes for CASSLSRTNTGELFF.